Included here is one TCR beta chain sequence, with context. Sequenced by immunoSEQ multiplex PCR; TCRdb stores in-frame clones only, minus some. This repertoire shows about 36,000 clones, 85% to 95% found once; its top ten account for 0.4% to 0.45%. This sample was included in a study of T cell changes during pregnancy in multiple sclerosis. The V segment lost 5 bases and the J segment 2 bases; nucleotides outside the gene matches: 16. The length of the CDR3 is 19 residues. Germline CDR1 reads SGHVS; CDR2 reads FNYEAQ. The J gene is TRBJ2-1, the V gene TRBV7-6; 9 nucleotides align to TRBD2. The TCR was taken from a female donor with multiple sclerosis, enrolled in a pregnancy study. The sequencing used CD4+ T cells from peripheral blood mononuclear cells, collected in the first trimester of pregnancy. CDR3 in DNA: TGTGCCAGCAGCCTTATAGGCGGGAGTGGCGGGGGGGCCTACAATGAGCAGTTCTTC. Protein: CASSLIGGSGGGAYNEQFF.